These 25 T cell receptor beta chains share one sample of origin, sequenced in a study of blood T cell repertoires in COVID-19. Sequencing was performed with immunoSEQ multiplex PCR; in TCRdb, only in-frame clones are kept and a portion is missing. The sample has 200,000 to 250,000 clones; approximately 86% are singletons. Material: PBMCs or T cells enriched from blood (not recorded which). These receptors were obtained from a woman aged 50 to 60 with acute COVID-19.

The chain recombines TRBV4-1 with TRBJ2-1; 8 positions match TRBD2. The CDR3 loop spans 17 amino acids. Germline loops: CDR1 MGHRA, CDR2 YSYEKL. With V trimmed by 3 bases and J by 0 bases, 7 bases remained unmatched. As DNA, the CDR3 is TGCGCCAGCAGCCACCCAACTAGCGGAAGCTCCTACAATGAGCAGTTCTTC. Translated: CASSHPTSGSSYNEQFF.

This clone was seen a single time. This chain uses TRBV6-2 or TRBV6-3 with TRBJ2-7, with TRBD2 matching 8 bases. The CDR3 is 15 residues long. V was clipped by 7 bases and J by 1 base; unmatched bases: 9. Germline CDR1 reads MNHEY; CDR2 reads SVGEGT. CDR3 sequence reads: CASTPFGRGSYEQYF. The CDR3 DNA reads TGTGCCAGCACCCCCTTCGGGAGGGGGTCCTACGAGCAGTACTTC.

This clone has a handful of counts. The genes are TRBV27 and TRBJ1-5, with D uncertain. CDR1 and CDR2 from the germline V gene are MNHEY and SMNVEV (reference sequence). This CDR3 has 11 amino acids. V lost 7 bases, J lost 6 bases, and 7 bases lay in between. Here the CDR3 DNA reads TGTGCCAGCACCAACGGTCAGCCCCAGCATTTT. Protein product: CASTNGQPQHF.

This chain links TRBV19 with TRBJ2-1, with 9 nucleotides matching TRBD1. This CDR3 region has 15 residues. Germline CDR1 is LNHDA and CDR2 is SQIVND (reference sequence). V dropped 3 bases and J dropped 5; count of bases not matched to a gene: 5. The CDR3 sequence: CASSIRDRDHNEQFF. The CDR3 bases are TGTGCCAGTAGTATTAGGGACAGGGACCACAATGAGCAGTTCTTC.

The chain carries TRBV28 and TRBJ1-5; 8 bases are a match to TRBD1. Germline V gene data show CDR1 as MDHEN and CDR2 as SYDVKM. This CDR3 spans 15 amino acids. Germline trimming cut 5 bases from V and 5 bases from J; bases unmatched to any gene: 8. The CDR3 sequence is CASSPRDRGYQPQHF. The CDR3 nucleotides read TGTGCCAGCAGTCCCCGCGACAGGGGCTATCAGCCCCAGCATTTT.

This chain uses TRBV7-2 with TRBJ2-7; 8 bases match TRBD1. Germline assignment: CDR1 SGHTA and CDR2 FQGNSA. Germline trimming cut 4 bases from V and 7 bases from J; bases unmatched to any gene: 12. This CDR3 contains 15 residues. CDR3 sequence: CASSSGSRGRGEQYF. DNA of the CDR3: TGTGCCAGCAGCTCCGGAAGCAGGGGGCGTGGGGAGCAGTACTTC.

V usage is TRBV25-1 and J usage is TRBJ1-2; D remains unclear. Trimming took 4 bases from V and 4 from J, leaving 13 bases between them. CDR3 size: 14 residues. CDR1 and CDR2 (germline): MGHDK, SYGVNS. The CDR3 region has the DNA TGTGCCAGCAGTGGGGCGGGGAGCGGCTATGGCTACACCTTC. This codes for CASSGAGSGYGYTF.

This clone was found a few times. V gene TRBV19 combines with J gene TRBJ2-1; 10 positions agree with TRBD2. Germline V gene sequence: CDR1 LNHDA, CDR2 SQIVND (reference sequence). Unmatched junction bases numbered 5, after V lost 1 base and J lost 8 bases. This CDR3 spans 15 amino acids. CDR3 bases: TGTGCCAGTAGTATAGGGCTAGCGGGAGTCTATGAGCAGTTCTTC. This gives the protein CASSIGLAGVYEQFF.

In the case of this clone: The CDR3 does not close with the conserved phenylalanine or tryptophan, likely indicating a read error. Because the CDR3's place on the DNA is in doubt, the DNA is left out and the CDR3 is given as listed by TCRdb. The CDR3 region is CASSLGVADFQL. This chain joins TRBV7-9 and TRBJ2-7; the table's D call, TRBD2, was not checked against the DNA. The CDR3 has 12 amino acids, counting both end residues. From germline, CDR1 is SEHNR and CDR2 FQNEAQ (reference sequence).

The V gene is TRBV11-1, the J gene TRBJ2-7; 7 bases are a match to TRBD1. Germline V lookup: CDR1 SGHAT, CDR2 FQDESV (reference sequence). The CDR3 runs 15 residues. V was clipped by 5 bases and J by 4 bases; unmatched bases: 11. The CDR3 nucleotides read TGTGCCAGCAGCCCCCGGTTCAGGGGGAAGTACGAGCAGTACTTC. Amino acid sequence: CASSPRFRGKYEQYF.

The chain uses TRBV6-5 and TRBJ2-2; perhaps TRBD1 as D (6 bases). Trimming cost V 2 bases and J 5 bases, with 12 bases left between them. Germline-derived CDR1 and CDR2 are MNHEY and SVGAGI. The CDR3 length is 15 residues. CDR3 protein: CASSYGQGITGELFF. DNA of the CDR3: TGTGCCAGCAGTTACGGTCAGGGGATAACCGGGGAGCTGTTTTTT.

The rearrangement uses TRBV5-4 and TRBJ1-3; tentatively, D is TRBD1 (6 bases). Germline assignment: CDR1 SGHNT and CDR2 YYREEE (reference sequence). The CDR3 covers 14 residues. V lost 6 bases to trimming and J lost 4 bases, with 14 bases between them. CDR3 in DNA: TGTGCCAGCAAGTCACAGGGATCCGGAAACACCATATATTTT. It specifies CASKSQGSGNTIYF.

The J gene is TRBJ1-4, the V gene TRBV27, with 8 bases aligning to TRBD1. The length of the CDR3 is 13 residues. The germline V gene has CDR1 MNHEY and CDR2 SMNVEV (reference sequence). The J segment lost 6 bases and the V segment lost 5 bases, leaving 2 bases of the junction unmatched. Here the CDR3 reads CASSEQGDEKLFF. The CDR3 coding sequence is TGTGCCAGCAGTGAACAGGGGGATGAAAAACTGTTTTTT. Filled out from reference TRBV27 and TRBJ1-4, the complete variable domain reads EAQVTQNPRYLITVTGKKLTVTCSQNMNHEYMSWYRQDPGLGLRQIYYSMNVEVTDKGDVPEGYKVSRKEKRNFPLILESPSPNQTSLYFCASSEQGDEKLFFGSGTQLSVL.

The count of this clone is one. This chain uses TRBV19 with TRBJ1-1; the match to TRBD1 covers 7 bases. There are 14 residues in the CDR3. With V trimmed by 11 bases and J by 1 base, 10 bases remained unmatched. Germline V CDR1 and CDR2: LNHDA, SQIVND (reference sequence). This CDR3 reads CAVRQGLGNTEAFF. CDR3 DNA: TGTGCCGTTCGACAGGGTTTGGGGAACACTGAAGCTTTCTTT.

The chain joins TRBV27 to TRBJ2-5; 8 bases align to TRBD2. The trim removed 7 bases at V and 11 bases at J, leaving 6 bases unmatched. This CDR3 is 11 amino acids long. Germline V gives CDR1 MNHEY, CDR2 SMNVEV (reference sequence). Here the CDR3 reads CASTRGGRQYF. The CDR3, as DNA: TGTGCCAGCACCCGGGGGGGCAGACAGTACTTC.

The chain carries TRBV5-1 and TRBJ2-7, with TRBD2 matching over 7 bases. Germline assignment: CDR1 SGHRS and CDR2 YFSETQ. Trimming removed 4 bases from V and 4 bases from J; junction bases left unmatched: 11. This CDR3 is built from 15 residues. The CDR3 bases are TGCGCCAGCAGCCCAGAACCAGCGGGAAATTACGAGCAGTACTTC. Protein sequence: CASSPEPAGNYEQYF.

The chain joins TRBV19 to TRBJ2-1, with TRBD2 matching over 7 bases. The CDR3 spans 15 residues. Germline V gives CDR1 LNHDA, CDR2 SQIVND (reference sequence). Trimming took 1 base from V and 3 from J; bases not matched to a gene: 3. The CDR3 reads CASSIAGGYYNEQFF. The CDR3 DNA reads TGTGCCAGTAGTATAGCGGGAGGTTACTACAATGAGCAGTTCTTC.

V and J are TRBV19 and TRBJ1-2; TRBD1 matches at 9 bases. Germline loops: CDR1 LNHDA, CDR2 SQIVND (reference sequence). V lost 2 bases to trimming and J lost 3 bases; unmatched junction nucleotides: 1. The CDR3 is made up of 14 amino acids. The DNA for the CDR3 is TGTGCCAGTAGTATATGGGACAGGGACTATGGCTACACCTTC. Encoded protein: CASSIWDRDYGYTF.

The table lists this clone with a count of one. The rearrangement joins TRBV12-3 or TRBV12-4 to TRBJ2-7; D unresolved. The CDR3 contains 12 residues. V lost 5 bases and J 2 bases, leaving 7 bases between the germline ends. CDR3 in DNA: TGTGCCAGCAGTCTCTCTACCTACGAGCAGTACTTC. As protein: CASSLSTYEQYF.

V usage is TRBV5-8 and J usage is TRBJ1-6, with a weak D call TRBD1 (6 bases). V lost 4 bases, J lost 8 bases, and 16 bases lay in between. This CDR3 comprises 15 residues. Germline CDR1 and CDR2: SGHTS and YDEGEE. The CDR3 region is CASSAGSGAYSPLHF. The CDR3 DNA follows: TGTGCCAGCAGCGCCGGATCAGGGGCCTATTCACCCCTCCACTTT.

This sequence joins TRBV7-3 and TRBJ2-1, with unresolved D. The V and J ends lost 1 base and 4 bases respectively, with 14 bases between them. From germline, CDR1 is SGHTA and CDR2 FQGTGA. The CDR3 covers 16 residues. CDR3 DNA sequence: TGTGCCAGCAGCTTAAAAGTTCCTGACTCTTACAATGAGCAGTTCTTC. Amino acids: CASSLKVPDSYNEQFF.

The rearrangement uses TRBV19 and TRBJ1-1; TRBD1 might be the D (5 bases). Per germline, CDR1 LNHDA and CDR2 SQIVND (reference sequence). The CDR3 covers 15 residues. V was cut by 7 bases and J by 1 base, with 16 bases left in between. CDR3 in DNA: TGTGCCAGTACAGCAGAAAGGGGAAAGAACACTGAAGCTTTCTTT. It is translated as CASTAERGKNTEAFF.

This rearrangement joins TRBV19 to TRBJ1-5; D might be TRBD1 (5 bases). The V gene lost 0 bases and the J gene lost 5 bases, with 11 bases spanning the gap. Germline V gene sequence: CDR1 LNHDA, CDR2 SQIVND (reference sequence). This CDR3 spans 15 amino acids. The CDR3, as DNA: TGTGCCAGTAGTATAGAACCAGGGCTGGATCAGCCCCAGCATTTT. Translated, it gives CASSIEPGLDQPQHF.

V is TRBV18 and J is TRBJ1-1; a weak D match, TRBD1 (6 bases). CDR1 is KGHSH, CDR2 LQKENI, per germline. V was cut by 3 bases and J by 0 bases, with 11 bases left in between. The CDR3 has 15 amino acids. CDR3 amino acids: CASSPRGGLNTEAFF. The CDR3, as DNA: TGTGCCAGCTCACCCCGGGGGGGCTTGAACACTGAAGCTTTCTTT.

V gene TRBV30 combines with J gene TRBJ2-5; 8 bases agree with TRBD2. CDR3 size: 14 residues. Germline assignment: CDR1 GTSNPN and CDR2 SVGIG (reference sequence). Losses at the gene ends were 3 bases for V and 2 bases for J; bases not matched to a gene: 5. The CDR3 DNA reads as TGTGCCTGGAGCAGGACTAGCCGTCAAGAGACCCAGTACTTC. It codes for CAWSRTSRQETQYF.